These T cell receptor beta chains were read from a single sample in a study of blood T cell repertoires in COVID-19. Here immunoSEQ multiplex PCR was the method, and the copy in TCRdb shows in-frame clones only, minus some. The sample lists about 270,000 clones, about four fifths occurring once. The sample taken for sequencing was peripheral blood. These receptors were taken from a woman aged 45 to 65 who had recovered from COVID-19. The CDR3 runs from the conserved cysteine through the conserved F or W. D genes are given only for firm matches. Size is stated for part of the rows, as once, few or many counts, or as a class when the clone is expanded.

CDR3nt,CDR3aa,v_gene,d_gene,abundance,len,j_gene
TGCGCCAGCAGCCAAGCCCCGGGTTCTGGAAACACCATATATTTT,CASSQAPGSGNTIYF,TRBV5-1,.,.,15,TRBJ1-3
TGTGCCAGCAGCCAGGGGGCAAGCGATACTGAAGCTTTCTTT,CASSQGASDTEAFF,TRBV9,TRBD1,.,14,TRBJ1-1
TGTGCCAGCAGTTTATTACGGACAGGGACGGACAGCAATCAGCCCCAGCATTTT,CASSLLRTGTDSNQPQHF,TRBV27,TRBD1,.,18,TRBJ1-5
TGTGCCATCTCGACTAGCGGGGGGGTAGATACGCAGTATTTT,CAISTSGGVDTQYF,TRBV10-3,TRBD2,.,14,TRBJ2-3
TGCGCCAGCAGCCAAGATCCACAGGGGGGTAATGAAAAACTGTTTTTT,CASSQDPQGGNEKLFF,TRBV4-1,TRBD1,.,16,TRBJ1-4
TGTGCCAGCAGCTCAGACAGGAAAGCTTTCTTT,CASSSDRKAFF,TRBV7-2,.,few,11,TRBJ1-1
TGTGCCAGCAGGGGCAGGGCTACCGGGGAGCTGTTTTTT,CASRGRATGELFF,TRBV2,.,.,13,TRBJ2-2
TGTGCCAGCAGCCAGGGTGGAGGATCCTACGAGCAGTACTTC,CASSQGGGSYEQYF,TRBV3-1/TRBV3-2,.,.,14,TRBJ2-7
TGTGCCAGCAGTGAAGAGGGAGGGTTCTACGAGCAGTACTTC,CASSEEGGFYEQYF,TRBV6-1,TRBD2,once,14,TRBJ2-7
TGTGCCAGCAGTTTCGTGGGTATTTTCAAGGGTAGCGGGGGGGCTGGAGGCACAGATACGCAGTATTTT,CASSFVGIFKGSGGAGGTDTQYF,TRBV27,TRBD2,.,23,TRBJ2-3
TGTGCCAGCAGCATCGGACAGGCCAGGCAGCCCCAGCATTTT,CASSIGQARQPQHF,TRBV6-5,TRBD1,.,14,TRBJ1-5
TGTGCCAGCAGTTTCCAGGGAATCGCACAGCCCCAGCATTTT,CASSFQGIAQPQHF,TRBV27,.,.,14,TRBJ1-5
TGTGCCAGCAGCGTAGGAGGGACAGGGGCCCGGGAGCTGTTTTTT,CASSVGGTGARELFF,TRBV9,TRBD1,.,15,TRBJ2-2
TGCGCCAGCAGCCAAGATGATGGCAGGGGTGAAGCTTTCTTT,CASSQDDGRGEAFF,TRBV4-3,.,once,14,TRBJ1-1
TGTGCCAGCAGTTCCACTAGCGGGAGGGCTGTTGAGCAGTTCTTC,CASSSTSGRAVEQFF,TRBV6-5,TRBD2,.,15,TRBJ2-1
TGCGCCAGCAGCCTACGACAGGATCCCTACGAGCAGTACTTC,CASSLRQDPYEQYF,TRBV5-1,.,once,14,TRBJ2-7
TGTGCCAGCAGCAAACAGGGCCCCGGGGAGCTGTTTTTT,CASSKQGPGELFF,TRBV7-2,.,.,13,TRBJ2-2
TGTGCCAGTAGTATGGGGGCGACCATGAACACTGAAGCTTTCTTT,CASSMGATMNTEAFF,TRBV19,.,.,15,TRBJ1-1
TGTGCCAGCAGTCCATCGATCACAGGGCGCAATCAGCCCCAGCATTTT,CASSPSITGRNQPQHF,TRBV7-2,.,.,16,TRBJ1-5
TGTGCCAGCAGCCCACGGGGACAGGGCCCTTATTCCACAGATACGCAGTATTTT,CASSPRGQGPYSTDTQYF,TRBV14,TRBD1,once,18,TRBJ2-3
TGCGCCAGCAGCCCGCGTGGGTCAGGGTACACGGGAGAATATGGCTACACCTTC,CASSPRGSGYTGEYGYTF,TRBV4-3,.,.,18,TRBJ1-2
TGTGCCAGCAGCCCCCGACTAGCGGGGGGGACAATAGCCAAAAACATTCAGTACTTC,CASSPRLAGGTIAKNIQYF,TRBV11-2,TRBD2,.,19,TRBJ2-4
TGTGCCAGCAGCTTTAATAGCGGGAGGGCCTACAATGAGCAGTTCTTC,CASSFNSGRAYNEQFF,TRBV11-2,TRBD2,.,16,TRBJ2-1
TGTGCCAGCAGTTTATATCAGGGGAAAACTGGCTACACCTTC,CASSLYQGKTGYTF,TRBV28,.,.,14,TRBJ1-2
TGTGCCAGCAGCTTATCACTAGTCAACACCGGGGAGCTGTTTTTT,CASSLSLVNTGELFF,TRBV7-2,.,.,15,TRBJ2-2
TGTGCCAGCAACATGGGACTAGCGAACACCGGGGAGCTGTTTTTT,CASNMGLANTGELFF,TRBV5-6,TRBD2,.,15,TRBJ2-2
TGTGCCTGGAGTATCCGGGACAGGGTACAAGAGACCCAGTACTTC,CAWSIRDRVQETQYF,TRBV30,TRBD1,.,15,TRBJ2-5
TGCGCCAGCAGCCATGAATATCCTCGGTCTGGCACAGATACGCAGTATTTT,CASSHEYPRSGTDTQYF,TRBV4-3,.,.,17,TRBJ2-3
TGTGCCAGCTCCCGAGGACAGGGGAAAGAGACCCAGTACTTC,CASSRGQGKETQYF,TRBV18,TRBD1,.,14,TRBJ2-5
TGTGCCAGCAGCTCGAGACAGGGGAAGAAGGACAATGAGCAGTTCTTC,CASSSRQGKKDNEQFF,TRBV9,TRBD1,.,16,TRBJ2-1
TGCAGCGTCGCCTTCGGTCCGCTGGAGACCCAGTACTTC,CSVAFGPLETQYF,TRBV29-1,.,.,13,TRBJ2-5
TGCGCCAGCAGCCAAGGATGGTTGGCCGGGCAGCCCCAGCATTTT,CASSQGWLAGQPQHF,TRBV4-3,.,.,15,TRBJ1-5
TGTGCCAGCAGCCGTAACTCGCCACTAGCGGGAATCTACAATGAGCAGTTCTTC,CASSRNSPLAGIYNEQFF,TRBV11-3,TRBD2,.,18,TRBJ2-1
TGTGCCAGTAGTATGGACAGGGGGCGCGACTATGGCTACACCTTC,CASSMDRGRDYGYTF,TRBV19,TRBD1,.,15,TRBJ1-2
TGTGCCACCAGTGGCACAGGGGGAGCCAATCAGCCCCAGCATTTT,CATSGTGGANQPQHF,TRBV24-1,TRBD1,few,15,TRBJ1-5
TGTGCCACCAGTGACTCCGGGACTAGCGGGAGAAGTAAGCAGTTCTTC,CATSDSGTSGRSKQFF,TRBV24-1,TRBD2,.,16,TRBJ2-1
TGTGCCGCCACCTGCGGGGCAGGGTGTATCGGGCAGTACTTC,CAATCGAGCIGQYF,TRBV10-3,.,.,14,TRBJ2-7
TGTGCCAGCAGCTTAGTTAGGGGGAACACTGAAGCTTTCTTT,CASSLVRGNTEAFF,TRBV7-2,.,once,14,TRBJ1-1
TGTGCCAGCAGAAAACCGCGGGGGGGTAACACTGAAGCTTTCTTT,CASRKPRGGNTEAFF,TRBV6-5,.,.,15,TRBJ1-1
TGTGCCAGCAGCGTAGGAGACAGGGGATCCTATGGCTACACCTTC,CASSVGDRGSYGYTF,TRBV9,TRBD1,.,15,TRBJ1-2
TGTGCCAGCAGCGTAGTGGCCCTAGATACGCAGTATTTT,CASSVVALDTQYF,TRBV9,.,.,13,TRBJ2-3
TGTGCCAGCAGTTTGGGGGGGGCGGGGGACACTGAAGCTTTCTTT,CASSLGGAGDTEAFF,TRBV28,.,.,15,TRBJ1-1
TGTGCCAGCAGCTCCGGGGCCTACGAGCAGTACTTC,CASSSGAYEQYF,TRBV7-2,.,.,12,TRBJ2-7
TGTGCCACCGTGGAGGGACTAGCGGGGGACAATGAGCAGTTCTTC,CATVEGLAGDNEQFF,TRBV28,TRBD2,.,15,TRBJ2-1
TGTGCCAGCAGCCCCGGGACTAGCACAGATACGCAGTATTTT,CASSPGTSTDTQYF,TRBV27,.,.,14,TRBJ2-3
TGTGCCAGCTCCCTGCCGGGCACAGATACGCAGTATTTT,CASSLPGTDTQYF,TRBV18,.,.,13,TRBJ2-3
TGTGCCAGCAGCGACTCGGGGGAGGGAGAGACCCAGTACTTC,CASSDSGEGETQYF,TRBV28,TRBD2,.,14,TRBJ2-5
TGTGCCTGGAGCCGCGGACTAGCGGGGTCCTACGAGCAGTACTTC,CAWSRGLAGSYEQYF,TRBV30,TRBD2,.,15,TRBJ2-7
TGTGCCAGCCGTAAACAGATCTACCAGTCACCCCTCCACTTT,CASRKQIYQSPLHF,TRBV28,.,.,14,TRBJ1-6